This entry lists 18 T cell receptor beta chains sequenced from one sample in a study of blood T cell repertoires in COVID-19. The table came from immunoSEQ multiplex PCR; TCRdb's copy has only in-frame clones and leaves some out. The sample yields about 260,000 clones, 75% to 90% seen once. Sequencing was carried out using peripheral blood. All receptors derive from a man aged 25 to 40 with active or convalescent COVID-19.

This rearrangement joins TRBV28 to TRBJ1-3, with TRBD1 identical over 8 bases. CDR1 and CDR2 (germline): MDHEN, SYDVKM. Trimming at V came to 1 base and at J to 3 bases, leaving 11 bases not matched to a gene. The CDR3 covers 18 residues. The CDR3 DNA reads as TGTGCCAGCAGTTTATTGGGATACCAGGGGGCGGATGGAAACACCATATATTTT. It specifies CASSLLGYQGADGNTIYF.

This clone came up a few times. The V and J genes are TRBV5-6 and TRBJ1-2, with 7 bases matching TRBD1. This CDR3 has 15 amino acids. V dropped 3 bases and J dropped 5; count of bases not matched to a gene: 10. Per germline, CDR1 SGHDT and CDR2 YYEEEE. The CDR3 DNA follows: TGTGCCAGCAGCTCGCGGGGACAGTCGGTTTATGGCTACACCTTC. This translates into CASSSRGQSVYGYTF.

The chain has TRBV9 and TRBJ2-5; 8 bases agree with TRBD2. Germline V CDR1 and CDR2: SGDLS, YYNGEE. This CDR3 region has 15 residues. V shed 4 bases, J shed 4 bases, and the junction held 9 bases outside the gene matches. DNA for the CDR3: TGTGCCAGCAGCCCCAGTCGGGGGGGGCCAGAGACCCAGTACTTC. Its protein is CASSPSRGGPETQYF. Full variable domain (outside the CDR3, taken from reference TRBV9 and TRBJ2-5): DSGVTQTPKHLITATGQRVTLRCSPRSGDLSVYWYQQSLDQGLQFLIQYYNGEERAKGNILERFSAQQFPDLHSELNLSSLELGDSALYFCASSPSRGGPETQYFGPGTRLLVL.

The CDR3 sequence: CASSPRVAPEAFF. The CDR3 DNA reads as TGTGCCAGCAGCCCTAGAGTGGCCCCTGAAGCTTTCTTT. The chain couples TRBV7-2 to TRBJ1-1; D unclear. V lost 5 bases to trimming and J lost 6 bases, with 13 bases between them. The CDR3 loop spans 13 amino acids. CDR1 and CDR2 from the germline V gene are SGHTA and FQGNSA.

The chain links TRBV11-2 to TRBJ2-3; 12 positions match TRBD2. This CDR3 has 16 residues. Germline CDR1 is SGHAT and CDR2 is FQNNGV. The V segment lost 5 bases and the J segment 4 bases; nucleotides outside the gene matches: 7. The CDR3 is CASSLTSGGISDTQYF. CDR3 in DNA: TGTGCCAGCAGCCTTACTAGCGGGGGGATCTCAGATACGCAGTATTTT. The full variable domain, with the rest looked up from reference TRBV11-2 and TRBJ2-3, is EAGVAQSPRYKIIEKRQSVAFWCNPISGHATLYWYQQILGQGPKLLIQFQNNGVVDDSQLPKDRFSAERLKGVDSTLKIQPAKLEDSAVYLCASSLTSGGISDTQYFGPGTRLTVL.

This clone was counted only a few times. The rearrangement uses TRBV5-6 and TRBJ2-2; 7 bases align to TRBD1. V was clipped by 4 bases and J by 1 base; unmatched bases: 7. CDR3 length: 16 amino acids. CDR1 is SGHDT and CDR2 is YYEEEE in the germline V gene. This CDR3 reads CASSLRRQGNTGELFF. The DNA of the CDR3 is TGTGCCAGCAGCCTGCGGAGACAGGGGAACACCGGGGAGCTGTTTTTT. Looking up the rest from reference TRBV5-6 and TRBJ2-2 gives the full variable domain: DAGVTQSPTHLIKTRGQQVTLRCSPKSGHDTVSWYQQALGQGPQFIFQYYEEEERQRGNFPDRFSGHQFPNYSSELNVNALLLGDSALYLCASSLRRQGNTGELFFGEGSRLTVL.

In this sample, this clone turned up once. The junction departs from the called germline gene at one end, perhaps through a read error. This chain joins TRBV15 and TRBJ2-5; 9 bases line up with TRBD2. The germline gives CDR1 LNHNV, CDR2 YYDKDF (reference sequence). The CDR3 contains 14 residues. This CDR3 reads CATSRGRGGATQYF. In DNA, the CDR3 is TGTGCCACCAGTAGAGGGCGGGGGGGCGCAACCCAGTACTTC.

V and J are TRBV18 and TRBJ1-1, with TRBD1 identical over 9 bases. The CDR3 length is 14 residues. With V trimmed by 5 bases and J by 7 bases, 8 bases remained unmatched. The germline gives CDR1 KGHSH, CDR2 LQKENI. The CDR3 region is CASSSGQGGFEAFF. CDR3 in DNA: TGTGCCAGCTCATCGGGACAGGGTGGATTTGAAGCTTTCTTT.

This clone was recorded only once. This chain connects TRBV18 to TRBJ1-2; 8 nucleotides agree with TRBD1. The CDR3 spans 15 residues. The ends lost 3 bases at V and 2 bases at J; junction bases unmatched: 5. Germline V gives CDR1 KGHSH, CDR2 LQKENI. The CDR3 spells CASSPQGAINYGYTF. In nucleotides, the CDR3 is TGTGCCAGCTCACCTCAGGGGGCGATAAACTATGGCTACACCTTC.

The rearrangement links TRBV18 to TRBJ2-2, with D maybe TRBD2 (5 bases). The germline gives CDR1 KGHSH, CDR2 LQKENI. Trimming removed 6 bases at V and 6 bases at J, with 20 bases between. The CDR3 covers 16 residues. The CDR3 loop reads CASSPNRGPRAGELFF. For the CDR3, the DNA is TGTGCCAGCTCCCCCAACAGAGGGCCCCGGGCCGGGGAGCTGTTTTTT.

V is TRBV6-6 and J is TRBJ1-5, with 7 bases fitting TRBD1. Trimming cost V 6 bases and J 5 bases; bases outside gene matches: 4. Germline V gives CDR1 MNHNY, CDR2 SVGAGI (reference sequence). The CDR3 contains 13 residues. The CDR3 sequence is CASRRTGDQPQHF. The CDR3 nucleotides are TGTGCCAGCAGAAGAACAGGGGATCAGCCCCAGCATTTT.

The table lists this clone with a few counts. The rearrangement links TRBV19 to TRBJ1-6; 9 nucleotides align to TRBD1. The V gene's germline CDR1 is LNHDA and CDR2 SQIVND (reference sequence). V lost 8 bases to trimming and J lost 8 bases; unmatched junction nucleotides: 10. The CDR3 covers 15 residues. The CDR3 region has the DNA TGTGCCAGTGAGTCCCAACAGGGGGCCGATTCACCCCTCCACTTT. It is translated as CASESQQGADSPLHF.

Here the CDR3 reads CASSFRTNQGYGYTF. For the CDR3, the DNA is TGTGCCAGCAGTTTCCGCACTAATCAAGGCTATGGCTACACCTTC. The chain links TRBV6-2 or TRBV6-3 to TRBJ1-2; no clear D gene. CDR3 length: 15 amino acids. From germline, CDR1 is MNHEY and CDR2 SVGEGT. Between the trimmed V and J ends, which lost 4 bases and 4 bases, there was a span of 16 bases.

The genes are TRBV11-2 and TRBJ2-3; TRBD2 might be the D (5 bases). CDR1 and CDR2 from the germline V gene are SGHAT and FQNNGV. Trimming cost V 0 bases and J 3 bases, with 10 bases left between them. The CDR3 runs to 15 residues. CDR3 DNA sequence: TGTGCCAGCAGCTTAGATCAACGGAGGACAGATACGCAGTATTTT. Translating gives CASSLDQRRTDTQYF.

The genes are TRBV30 and TRBJ2-7; 7 bases are shared with TRBD1. The CDR3 sequence is 13 residues long. Germline V gene data show CDR1 as GTSNPN and CDR2 as SVGIG (reference sequence). V gave up 3 bases and J gave up 2 bases; unmatched junction bases: 4. The CDR3 is CAWSGTDPYEQYF. CDR3 bases: TGTGCCTGGAGCGGGACAGACCCCTACGAGCAGTACTTC.

Note on this clone: One end of the junction is discordant with germline, which a read error may explain. The chain employs TRBV10-3 and TRBJ2-1, with a possible D match to TRBD1 (7 bases). This CDR3 has 13 residues. From germline, CDR1 is ENHRY and CDR2 SYGVKD. CDR3 DNA sequence: TGTGCCATCGGTGACAGGGAGGTTGATGAGCAGTTCTTC. Its translation: CAIGDREVDEQFF.

This rearrangement joins TRBV18 to TRBJ1-1; a possible D gene is TRBD1 (6 bases). Trimming stripped 5 bases from V and 3 bases from J, with 7 bases between. Germline V lookup: CDR1 KGHSH, CDR2 LQKENI. The CDR3 runs to 12 residues. The CDR3 sequence: CASSAGDTEAFF. CDR3 nucleotide sequence: TGTGCCAGCTCAGCAGGGGACACTGAAGCTTTCTTT.

V gene TRBV29-1 combines with J gene TRBJ1-5, with 7 bases lining up with TRBD1. The CDR3 runs 15 residues. V gave up 5 bases and J gave up 3 bases; unmatched junction bases: 10. Germline assignment: CDR1 SQVTM and CDR2 ANQGSEA. This CDR3 is CSVRYGDRVNQPQHF. CDR3 sequence (DNA): TGCAGCGTTAGATATGGGGACAGAGTCAATCAGCCCCAGCATTTT.